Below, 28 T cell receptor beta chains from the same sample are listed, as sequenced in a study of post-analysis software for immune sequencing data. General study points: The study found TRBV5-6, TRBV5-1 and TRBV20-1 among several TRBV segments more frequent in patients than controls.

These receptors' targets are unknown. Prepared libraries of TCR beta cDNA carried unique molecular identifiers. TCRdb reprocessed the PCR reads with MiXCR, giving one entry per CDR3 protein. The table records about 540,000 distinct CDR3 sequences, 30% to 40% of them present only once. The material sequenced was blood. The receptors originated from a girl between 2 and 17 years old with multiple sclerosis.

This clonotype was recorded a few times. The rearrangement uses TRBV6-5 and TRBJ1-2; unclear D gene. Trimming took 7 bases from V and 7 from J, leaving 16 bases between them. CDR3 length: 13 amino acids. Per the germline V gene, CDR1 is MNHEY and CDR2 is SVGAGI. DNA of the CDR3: TGTGCCAGCACCCGCGGCCGGCAACTTGGCTACACCTTC. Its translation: CASTRGRQLGYTF.

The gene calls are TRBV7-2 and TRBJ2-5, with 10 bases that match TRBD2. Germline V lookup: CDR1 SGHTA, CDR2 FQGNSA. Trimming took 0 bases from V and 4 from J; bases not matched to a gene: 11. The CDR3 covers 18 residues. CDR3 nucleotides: TGTGCCAGCAGCTTAGCACCGTGGGGTAGGACTAGCGGAGAGACCCAGTACTTC. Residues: CASSLAPWGRTSGETQYF.

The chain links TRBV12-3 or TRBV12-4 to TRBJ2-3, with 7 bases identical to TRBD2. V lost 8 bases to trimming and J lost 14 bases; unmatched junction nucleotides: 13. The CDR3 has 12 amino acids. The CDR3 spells CASEVRGGGPYF. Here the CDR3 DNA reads TGTGCCAGCGAAGTGCGTGGCGGGGGACCGTATTTT.

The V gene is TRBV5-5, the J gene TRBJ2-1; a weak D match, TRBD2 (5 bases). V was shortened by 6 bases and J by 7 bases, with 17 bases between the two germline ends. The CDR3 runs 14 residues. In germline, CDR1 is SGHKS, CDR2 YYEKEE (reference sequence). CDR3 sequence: CASIPRLNSNEQFF. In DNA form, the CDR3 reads TGTGCCAGCATCCCGAGACTAAATTCGAATGAGCAGTTCTTC.

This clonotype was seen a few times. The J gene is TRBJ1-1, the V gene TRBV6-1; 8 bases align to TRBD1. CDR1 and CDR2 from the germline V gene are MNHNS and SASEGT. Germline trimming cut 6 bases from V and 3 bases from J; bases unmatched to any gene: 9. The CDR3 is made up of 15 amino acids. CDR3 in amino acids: CASSAGTGGYTEAFF. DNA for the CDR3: TGTGCCAGCAGCGCCGGGACAGGAGGGTACACTGAAGCTTTCTTT.

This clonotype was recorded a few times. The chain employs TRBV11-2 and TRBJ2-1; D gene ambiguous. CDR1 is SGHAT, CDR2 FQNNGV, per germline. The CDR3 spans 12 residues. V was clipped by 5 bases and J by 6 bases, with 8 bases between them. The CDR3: CASSVQTNEQFF. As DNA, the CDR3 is TGTGCCAGCAGCGTCCAAACCAATGAGCAGTTCTTC.

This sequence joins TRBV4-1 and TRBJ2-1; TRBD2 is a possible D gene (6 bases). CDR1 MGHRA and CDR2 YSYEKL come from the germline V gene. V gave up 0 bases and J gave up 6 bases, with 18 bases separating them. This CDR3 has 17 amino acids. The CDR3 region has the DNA TGCGCCAGCAGCCAAGAAAAGGAGCTAGCGATCTGCAATGAGCAGTTCTTC. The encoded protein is CASSQEKELAICNEQFF.

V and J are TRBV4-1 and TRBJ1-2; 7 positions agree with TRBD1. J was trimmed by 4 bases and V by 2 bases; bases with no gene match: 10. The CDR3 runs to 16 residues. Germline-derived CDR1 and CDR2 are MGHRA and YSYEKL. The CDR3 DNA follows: TGCGCCAGCAGCCAACTACCGGGACAGCTATTCTATGGCTACACCTTC. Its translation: CASSQLPGQLFYGYTF.

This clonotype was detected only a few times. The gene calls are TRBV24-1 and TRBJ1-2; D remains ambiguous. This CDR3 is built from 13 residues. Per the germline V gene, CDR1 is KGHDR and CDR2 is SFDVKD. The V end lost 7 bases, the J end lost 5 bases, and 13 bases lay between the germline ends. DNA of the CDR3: TGTGCCACCAGAGCTTGGGGTCAGTATGGCTACACCTTC. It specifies CATRAWGQYGYTF.

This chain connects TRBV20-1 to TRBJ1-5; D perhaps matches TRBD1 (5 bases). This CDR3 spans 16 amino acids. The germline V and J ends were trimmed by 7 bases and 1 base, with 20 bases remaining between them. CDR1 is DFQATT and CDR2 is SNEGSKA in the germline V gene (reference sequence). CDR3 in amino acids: CSVPTVRVGSNQPQHF. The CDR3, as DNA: TGCAGTGTTCCAACAGTCAGGGTTGGAAGCAATCAGCCCCAGCATTTT.

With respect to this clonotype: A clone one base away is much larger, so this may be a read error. The CDR3 region is CASSLGQICEQYF. CDR3 in DNA: TGTGCCAGCAGTCTCGGACAGATCTGCGAGCAGTACTTC. The chain carries TRBV6-5 and TRBJ2-7, with D perhaps matching TRBD1 (6 bases). The CDR3 has 13 residues. CDR1 and CDR2 from the germline V gene are MNHEY and SVGAGI. V was shortened by 5 bases and J by 6 bases, with 14 bases between the two germline ends.

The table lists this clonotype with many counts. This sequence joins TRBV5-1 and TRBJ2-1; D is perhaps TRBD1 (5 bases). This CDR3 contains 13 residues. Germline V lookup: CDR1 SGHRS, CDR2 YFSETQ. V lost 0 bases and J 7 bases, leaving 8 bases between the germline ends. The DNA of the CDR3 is TGCGCCAGCAGCTTGGCTCAGGGTAATGAGCAGTTCTTC. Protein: CASSLAQGNEQFF. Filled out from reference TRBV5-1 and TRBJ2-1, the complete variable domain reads KAGVTQTPRYLIKTRGQQVTLSCSPISGHRSVSWYQQTPGQGLQFLFEYFSETQRNKGNFPGRFSGRQFSNSRSEMNVSTLELGDSALYLCASSLAQGNEQFFGPGTRLTVL.

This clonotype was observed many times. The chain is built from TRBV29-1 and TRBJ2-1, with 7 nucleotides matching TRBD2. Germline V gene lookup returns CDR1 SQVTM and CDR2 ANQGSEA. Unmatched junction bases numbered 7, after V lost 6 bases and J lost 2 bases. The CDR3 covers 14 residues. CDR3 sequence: CSVSAGETYNEQFF. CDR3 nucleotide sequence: TGCAGCGTCTCCGCGGGGGAAACCTACAATGAGCAGTTCTTC.

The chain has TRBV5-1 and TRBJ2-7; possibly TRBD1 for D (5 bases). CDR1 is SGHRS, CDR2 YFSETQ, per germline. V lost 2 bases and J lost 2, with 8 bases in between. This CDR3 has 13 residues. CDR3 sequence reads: CASSLTGTYEQYF. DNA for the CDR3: TGCGCCAGCAGCTTAACAGGAACCTACGAGCAGTACTTC.

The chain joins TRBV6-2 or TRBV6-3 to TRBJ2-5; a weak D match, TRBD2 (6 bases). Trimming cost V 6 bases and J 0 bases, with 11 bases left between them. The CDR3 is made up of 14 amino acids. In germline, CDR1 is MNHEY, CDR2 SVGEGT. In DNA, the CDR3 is TGTGCCAGCAGGGCGGGACTGCACCAAGAGACCCAGTACTTC. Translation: CASRAGLHQETQYF.

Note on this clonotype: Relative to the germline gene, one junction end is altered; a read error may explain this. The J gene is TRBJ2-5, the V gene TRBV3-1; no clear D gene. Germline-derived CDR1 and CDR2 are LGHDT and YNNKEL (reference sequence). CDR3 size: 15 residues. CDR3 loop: CASSQGPTHQETQYF. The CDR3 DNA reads TGTGCCAGCAGCCAAGGGCCTACTCACCAAGAGACTCAGTACTTC.

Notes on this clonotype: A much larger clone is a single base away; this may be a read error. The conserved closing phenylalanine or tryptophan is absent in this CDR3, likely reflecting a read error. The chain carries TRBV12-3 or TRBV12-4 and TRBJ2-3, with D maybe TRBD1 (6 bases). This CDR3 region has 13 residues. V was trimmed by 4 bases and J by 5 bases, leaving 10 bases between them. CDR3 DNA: TGTGCCAGCAGTTCTCCAGGGGAAGATACGCAGTATTGT. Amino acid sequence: CASSSPGEDTQYC.

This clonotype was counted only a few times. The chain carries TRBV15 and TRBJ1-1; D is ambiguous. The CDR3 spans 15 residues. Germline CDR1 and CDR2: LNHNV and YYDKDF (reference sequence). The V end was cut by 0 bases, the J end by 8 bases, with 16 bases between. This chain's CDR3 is CATSRDHGGLAEAFF. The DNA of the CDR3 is TGTGCCACCAGCAGAGATCATGGAGGGCTCGCGGAAGCTTTCTTT.

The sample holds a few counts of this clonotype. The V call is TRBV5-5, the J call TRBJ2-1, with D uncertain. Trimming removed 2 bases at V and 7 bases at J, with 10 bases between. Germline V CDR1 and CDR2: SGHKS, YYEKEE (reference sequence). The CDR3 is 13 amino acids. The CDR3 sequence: CASSFSRMNEQFF. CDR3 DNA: TGTGCCAGCAGCTTCTCCAGGATGAATGAGCAGTTCTTC.

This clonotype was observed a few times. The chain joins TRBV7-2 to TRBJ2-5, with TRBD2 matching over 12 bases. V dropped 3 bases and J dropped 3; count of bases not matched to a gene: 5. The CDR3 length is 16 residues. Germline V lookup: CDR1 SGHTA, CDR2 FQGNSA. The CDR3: CASSFGLAGTKETQYF. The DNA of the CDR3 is TGTGCCAGCAGCTTCGGACTAGCGGGGACCAAAGAGACCCAGTACTTC.

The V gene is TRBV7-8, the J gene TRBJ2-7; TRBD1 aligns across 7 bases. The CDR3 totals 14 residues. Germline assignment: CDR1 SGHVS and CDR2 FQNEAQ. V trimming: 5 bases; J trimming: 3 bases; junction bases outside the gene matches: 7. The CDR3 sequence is CASSDDREDYEQYF. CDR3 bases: TGTGCCAGCAGCGACGACAGGGAAGACTACGAGCAGTACTTC.

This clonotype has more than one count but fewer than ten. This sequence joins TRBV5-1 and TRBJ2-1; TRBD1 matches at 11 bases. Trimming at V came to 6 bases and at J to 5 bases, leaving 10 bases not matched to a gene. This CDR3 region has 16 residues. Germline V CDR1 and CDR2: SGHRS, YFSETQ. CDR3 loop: CASNQGTGGINNEQFF. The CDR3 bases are TGCGCCAGCAACCAGGGGACAGGGGGAATCAACAATGAGCAGTTCTTC.

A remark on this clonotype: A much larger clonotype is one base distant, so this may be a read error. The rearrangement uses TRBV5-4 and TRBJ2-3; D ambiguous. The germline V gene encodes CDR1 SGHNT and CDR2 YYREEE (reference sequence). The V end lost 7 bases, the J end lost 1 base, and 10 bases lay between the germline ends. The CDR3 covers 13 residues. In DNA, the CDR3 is TGTGCCAGCGGCCCCGTGGGCACAGATACGCAGTATTTT. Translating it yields CASGPVGTDTQYF. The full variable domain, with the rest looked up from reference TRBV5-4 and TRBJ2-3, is ETGVTQSPTHLIKTRGQQVTLRCSSQSGHNTVSWYQQALGQGPQFIFQYYREEENGRGNFPPRFSGLQFPNYSSELNVNALELDDSALYLCASGPVGTDTQYFGPGTRLTVL.

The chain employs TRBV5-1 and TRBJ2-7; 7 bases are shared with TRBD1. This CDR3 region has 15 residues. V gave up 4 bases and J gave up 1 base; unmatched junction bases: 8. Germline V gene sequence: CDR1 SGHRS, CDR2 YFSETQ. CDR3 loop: CASSVSRDRSYEQYF. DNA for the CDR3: TGCGCCAGCAGCGTTAGCCGGGACAGATCCTACGAGCAGTACTTC. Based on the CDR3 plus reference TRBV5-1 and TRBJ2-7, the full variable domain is KAGVTQTPRYLIKTRGQQVTLSCSPISGHRSVSWYQQTPGQGLQFLFEYFSETQRNKGNFPGRFSGRQFSNSRSEMNVSTLELGDSALYLCASSVSRDRSYEQYFGPGTRLTVT.

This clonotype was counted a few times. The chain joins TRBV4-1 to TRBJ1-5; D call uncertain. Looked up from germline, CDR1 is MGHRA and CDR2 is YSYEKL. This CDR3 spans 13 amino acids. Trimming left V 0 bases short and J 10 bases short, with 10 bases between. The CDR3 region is CASSQDFPGPQHF. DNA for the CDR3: TGCGCCAGCAGCCAAGATTTTCCGGGACCCCAGCATTTT.

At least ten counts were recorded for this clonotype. The DNA for the CDR3 is TGTGCCAGCAGTGGTAACCGGGACAGGGCCCCCTACGAGCAGTACTTC. Its protein is CASSGNRDRAPYEQYF. The rearrangement uses TRBV25-1 and TRBJ2-7, with 9 positions matching TRBD1. This CDR3 spans 16 amino acids. With V trimmed by 4 bases and J by 2 bases, 9 bases remained unmatched. In germline, CDR1 is MGHDK, CDR2 SYGVNS.

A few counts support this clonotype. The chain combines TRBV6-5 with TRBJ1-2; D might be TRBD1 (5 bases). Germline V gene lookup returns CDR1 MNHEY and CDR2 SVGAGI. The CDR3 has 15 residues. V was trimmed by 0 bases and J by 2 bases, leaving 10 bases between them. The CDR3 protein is CASSYSRDVNYGYTF. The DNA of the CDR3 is TGTGCCAGCAGTTACTCCAGGGACGTGAACTATGGCTACACCTTC.

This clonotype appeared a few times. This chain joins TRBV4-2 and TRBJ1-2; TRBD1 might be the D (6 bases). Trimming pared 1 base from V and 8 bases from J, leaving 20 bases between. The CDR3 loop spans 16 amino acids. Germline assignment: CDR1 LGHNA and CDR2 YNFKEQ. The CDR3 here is CASSQVRGTSARGYTF. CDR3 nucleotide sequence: TGTGCCAGCAGCCAAGTAAGGGGGACGTCCGCCCGGGGCTACACCTTC.